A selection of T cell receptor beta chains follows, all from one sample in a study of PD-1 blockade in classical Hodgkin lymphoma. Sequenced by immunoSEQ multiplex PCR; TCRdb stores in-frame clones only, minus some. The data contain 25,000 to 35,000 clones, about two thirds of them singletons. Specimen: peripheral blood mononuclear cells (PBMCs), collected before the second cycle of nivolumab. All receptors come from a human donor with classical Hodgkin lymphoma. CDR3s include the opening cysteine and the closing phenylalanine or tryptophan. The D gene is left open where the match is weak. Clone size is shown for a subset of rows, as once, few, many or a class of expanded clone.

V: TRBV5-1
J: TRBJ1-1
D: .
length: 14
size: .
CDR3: CASSLRQWNTEAFF
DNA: TGCGCCAGCAGCTTGAGGCAGTGGAACACTGAAGCTTTCTTT

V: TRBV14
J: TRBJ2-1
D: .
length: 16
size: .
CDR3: CASSQGDRWGGDEQFF
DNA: TGTGCCAGCAGCCAAGGAGACAGGTGGGGTGGGGATGAGCAGTTCTTC

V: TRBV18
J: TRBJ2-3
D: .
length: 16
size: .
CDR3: CASSTPSKTFTDTQYF
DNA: TGTGCCAGCTCAACCCCGTCCAAAACATTCACAGATACGCAGTATTTT

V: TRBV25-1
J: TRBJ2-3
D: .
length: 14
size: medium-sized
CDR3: CASSDPDRTDTQYF
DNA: TGTGCCAGCAGTGATCCCGACCGCACAGATACGCAGTATTTT

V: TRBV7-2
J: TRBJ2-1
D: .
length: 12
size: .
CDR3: CASSLRLDEQFF
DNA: TGTGCCAGCAGCTTAAGGTTGGATGAGCAGTTCTTC

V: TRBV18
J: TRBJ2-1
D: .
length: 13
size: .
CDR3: CASSRDGGHDLFF
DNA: TGTGCCAGCTCCCGGGACGGCGGCCACGATTTATTCTTC

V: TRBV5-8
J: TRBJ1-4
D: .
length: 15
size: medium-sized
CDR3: CASSGTGMANEKLFF
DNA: TGTGCCAGCAGCGGGACGGGGATGGCTAATGAAAAACTGTTTTTT

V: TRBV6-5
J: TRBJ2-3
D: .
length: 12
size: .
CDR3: CASRKGVDTQYF
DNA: TGTGCCAGCAGAAAGGGCGTGGATACGCAGTATTTT

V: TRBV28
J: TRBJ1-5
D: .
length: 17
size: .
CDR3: CASSDIGRGDSNQPQHF
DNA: TGTGCCAGCAGCGATATTGGCAGGGGTGATAGCAATCAGCCCCAGCATTTT

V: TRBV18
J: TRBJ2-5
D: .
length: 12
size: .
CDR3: CASSPSDETQYF
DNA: TGTGCCAGCTCACCGAGCGACGAGACCCAGTACTTC

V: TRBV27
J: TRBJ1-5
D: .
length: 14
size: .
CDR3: CASSRGPGNQPQHF
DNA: TGTGCCAGCAGCCGTGGACCGGGCAATCAGCCCCAGCATTTT

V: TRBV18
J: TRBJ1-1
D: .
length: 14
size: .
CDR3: CASSPRQVNTEAFF
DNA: TGTGCCAGCTCACCAAGGCAGGTTAACACTGAAGCTTTCTTT

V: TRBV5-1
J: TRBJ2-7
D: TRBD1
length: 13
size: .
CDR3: CASRRDRAGEQYF
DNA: TGCGCCAGCAGGCGGGACAGGGCCGGCGAGCAGTACTTC

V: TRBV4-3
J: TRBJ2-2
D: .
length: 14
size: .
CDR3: CASSRGTVTGELFF
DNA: TGCGCCAGCAGCCGTGGGACCGTCACCGGGGAGCTGTTTTTT

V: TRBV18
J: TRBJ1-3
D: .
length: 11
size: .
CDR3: CASSGENTIYF
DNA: TGTGCCAGCTCGGGGGAGAACACCATATATTTT

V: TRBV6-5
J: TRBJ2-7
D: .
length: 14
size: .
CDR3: CASSYSTGPYEQYF
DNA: TGTGCCAGCAGTTACTCCACAGGGCCATACGAGCAGTACTTC

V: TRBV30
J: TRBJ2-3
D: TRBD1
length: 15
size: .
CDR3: CAGGDRGREADTQYF
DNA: TGTGCCGGGGGGGACAGGGGGCGCGAGGCAGATACGCAGTATTTT

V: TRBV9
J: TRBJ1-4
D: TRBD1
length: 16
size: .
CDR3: CASSAGTGGVGEKLFF
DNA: TGTGCCAGCAGCGCCGGGACAGGGGGAGTAGGGGAAAAACTGTTTTTT

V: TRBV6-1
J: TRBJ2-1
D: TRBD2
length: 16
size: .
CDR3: CASSERSGSSSNEQFF
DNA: TGTGCCAGCAGTGAAAGGAGCGGGAGCTCGTCCAATGAGCAGTTCTTC

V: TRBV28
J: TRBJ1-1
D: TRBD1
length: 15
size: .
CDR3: CASSLQPGGWTEAFF
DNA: TGTGCCAGCAGTTTACAACCAGGGGGCTGGACTGAAGCTTTCTTT

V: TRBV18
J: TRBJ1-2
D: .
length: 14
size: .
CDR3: CASSREAANYGYTF
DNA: TGTGCCAGCTCCCGGGAGGCGGCTAACTATGGCTACACCTTC

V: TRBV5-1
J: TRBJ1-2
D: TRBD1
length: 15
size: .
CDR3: CASSPGQGAYYGYTF
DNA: TGCGCCAGCAGCCCCGGACAGGGGGCCTACTATGGCTACACCTTC

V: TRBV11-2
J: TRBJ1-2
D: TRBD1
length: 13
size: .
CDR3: CASSWTGVDGYTF
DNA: TGTGCCAGCAGCTGGACAGGGGTCGATGGCTACACCTTC

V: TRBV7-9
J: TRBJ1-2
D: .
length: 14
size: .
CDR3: CASTAGGRSYGYTF
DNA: TGTGCCAGCACCGCCGGGGGAAGATCTTATGGCTACACCTTC

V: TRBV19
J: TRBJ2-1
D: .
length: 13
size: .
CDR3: CASTPPTYNEQFF
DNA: TGTGCCAGTACCCCCCCGACCTACAATGAGCAGTTCTTC

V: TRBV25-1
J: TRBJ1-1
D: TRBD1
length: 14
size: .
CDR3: CASSELDRTTEAFF
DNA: TGTGCCAGCAGTGAACTGGACAGGACCACTGAAGCTTTCTTT

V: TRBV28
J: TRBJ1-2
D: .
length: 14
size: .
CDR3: CASRGGVRSYGYTF
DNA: TGTGCCAGCAGGGGGGGGGTTAGGAGCTATGGCTACACCTTC

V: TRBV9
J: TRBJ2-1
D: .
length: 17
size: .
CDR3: CASSPGGGPSSFNEQFF
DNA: TGTGCCAGCAGCCCTGGGGGCGGACCTTCCTCATTCAATGAGCAGTTCTTC

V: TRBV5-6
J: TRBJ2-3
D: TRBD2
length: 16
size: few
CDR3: CASSPLAGPFTDTQYF
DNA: TGTGCCAGCAGCCCCTTAGCGGGACCCTTCACAGATACGCAGTATTTT

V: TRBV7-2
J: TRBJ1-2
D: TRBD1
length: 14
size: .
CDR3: CASSKGQGGDGYTF
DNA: TGTGCCAGCAGCAAGGGCCAGGGGGGAGATGGCTACACCTTC

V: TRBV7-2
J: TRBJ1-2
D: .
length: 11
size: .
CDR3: CASSFGQGTTF
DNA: .

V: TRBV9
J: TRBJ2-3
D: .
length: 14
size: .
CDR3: CASSVGWDTDTQYF
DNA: TGTGCCAGCAGCGTAGGCTGGGACACAGATACGCAGTATTTT

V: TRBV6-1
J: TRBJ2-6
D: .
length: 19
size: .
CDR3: CASSVGRECKQSRANVLTF
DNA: TGTGCCAGCAGTGTGGGTCGGGAATGTAAACAAAGTCGGGCCAACGTCCTGACTTTC

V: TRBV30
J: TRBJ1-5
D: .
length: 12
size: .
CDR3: CAWSLDKGPQHF
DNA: TGTGCCTGGAGCCTTGATAAAGGGCCCCAGCATTTT

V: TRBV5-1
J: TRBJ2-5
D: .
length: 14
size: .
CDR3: CASSLVGGPETQYF
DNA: TGCGCCAGCAGCTTGGTGGGGGGGCCAGAGACCCAGTACTTC

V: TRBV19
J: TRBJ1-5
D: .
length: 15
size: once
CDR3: CASSKRGTVDQPQHF
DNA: TGTGCCAGTAGTAAGCGGGGAACGGTAGATCAGCCCCAGCATTTT

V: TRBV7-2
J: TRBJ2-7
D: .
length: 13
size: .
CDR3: CASSFPGTYEQYF
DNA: TGTGCCAGCAGCTTTCCCGGGACCTACGAGCAGTACTTC

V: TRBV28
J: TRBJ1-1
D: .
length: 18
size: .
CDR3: CASPPATGDFRKNTEAFF
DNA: TGTGCCAGCCCTCCGGCGACGGGGGATTTTAGGAAGAACACTGAAGCTTTCTTT

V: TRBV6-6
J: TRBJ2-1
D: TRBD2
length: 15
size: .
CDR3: CASRASASGDNEQFF
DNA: TGTGCCAGCAGGGCCTCGGCTAGCGGGGACAATGAGCAGTTCTTC

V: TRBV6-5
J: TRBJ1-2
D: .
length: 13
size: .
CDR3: CASSPSQGYGYTF
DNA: TGTGCCAGCAGTCCTTCCCAGGGATATGGCTACACCTTC

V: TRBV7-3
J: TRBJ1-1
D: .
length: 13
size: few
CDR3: CASSLTGNTEAFF
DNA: TGTGCCAGCAGCTTAACTGGGAACACTGAAGCTTTCTTT

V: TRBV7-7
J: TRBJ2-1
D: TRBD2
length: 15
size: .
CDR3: CASSFGGGALDEQFF
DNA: TGTGCCAGCAGCTTCGGCGGGGGGGCCCTCGATGAGCAGTTCTTC

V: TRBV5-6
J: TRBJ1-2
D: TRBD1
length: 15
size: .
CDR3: CASSPVGQPNYGYTF
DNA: TGTGCCAGCAGCCCAGTGGGACAGCCAAACTATGGCTACACCTTC

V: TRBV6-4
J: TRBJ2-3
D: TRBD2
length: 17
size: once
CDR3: CASSDGAGAGGADTQYF
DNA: TGTGCCAGCAGTGACGGAGCGGGGGCAGGCGGGGCAGATACGCAGTATTTT

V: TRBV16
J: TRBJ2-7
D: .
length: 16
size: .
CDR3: CASSQGPSMGNYEQYF
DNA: TGTGCCAGCAGCCAAGGGCCCAGTATGGGGAATTACGAGCAGTACTTC

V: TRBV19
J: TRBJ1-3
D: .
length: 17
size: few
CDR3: CASSIGWALSSGNTIYF
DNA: TGTGCCAGTAGTATCGGCTGGGCGCTGAGCTCTGGAAACACCATATATTTT

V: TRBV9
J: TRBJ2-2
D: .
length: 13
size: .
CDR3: CASSRGGTGELFF
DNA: TGTGCCAGCAGCCGTGGGGGCACCGGGGAGCTGTTTTTT

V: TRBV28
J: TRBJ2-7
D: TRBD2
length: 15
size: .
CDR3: CASSLIWGGNYEQYF
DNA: TGTGCCAGCAGTTTAATCTGGGGGGGAAACTACGAGCAGTACTTC

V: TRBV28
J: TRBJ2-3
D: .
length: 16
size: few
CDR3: CASSLPKRQLLDTQYF
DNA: TGTGCCAGCAGTTTACCTAAAAGGCAGCTCCTGGATACGCAGTATTTT

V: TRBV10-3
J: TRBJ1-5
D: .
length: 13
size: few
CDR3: CAISEKEDQPQHF
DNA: TGTGCCATCAGTGAGAAGGAGGATCAGCCCCAGCATTTT